What follows are 6 T cell receptor beta chains derived from one specimen sequenced in a study of PD-1 blockade in classical Hodgkin lymphoma. The data were produced by immunoSEQ multiplex PCR, yet TCRdb's version contains in-frame clones alone and is incomplete. Counted here are roughly 15,000 clones, about 92% occurring once; the ten biggest clones make up roughly 0.51%. Time point indicated: newly diagnosed, previously untreated cHL patient sample. Magnetic depletion of unwanted cells isolated CD4+ T cells from thawed PBMCs. Specimen: CD4+ T cells from blood. These receptors were obtained from a human donor with classical Hodgkin lymphoma.

The rearrangement uses TRBV6-1 and TRBJ2-1; 8 bases align to TRBD1. This CDR3 has 17 amino acids. V lost 4 bases, J lost 4 bases, and 12 bases stayed unmatched. Germline CDR1 reads MNHNS; CDR2 reads SASEGT. The DNA for the CDR3 is TGTGCCAGCAGTGGGGGACAGGTTTCCGGACCTTACAATGAGCAGTTCTTC. Translating it yields CASSGGQVSGPYNEQFF.

The V gene is TRBV7-6, the J gene TRBJ1-1; TRBD1 is a possible D gene (6 bases). This CDR3 is built from 16 residues. V dropped 1 base and J dropped 5 bases, with 17 bases sitting between them. CDR1 is SGHVS, CDR2 FNYEAQ, per germline. The CDR3 protein is CASSLGYRGSKTEAFF. In DNA, the CDR3 is TGTGCCAGCAGCTTAGGTTATAGGGGGTCGAAGACTGAAGCTTTCTTT.

This rearrangement joins TRBV11-2 to TRBJ2-2, with D perhaps matching TRBD2 (5 bases). V was pared by 3 bases and J by 7 bases, with 9 bases between. Germline lookup yields CDR1 SGHAT and CDR2 FQNNGV. The CDR3 covers 13 residues. The CDR3 DNA is TGTGCCAGCAGCTTTAGCGCGAACGGGGAGCTGTTTTTT. Translation gives CASSFSANGELFF.

The chain has TRBV7-8 and TRBJ1-4; D gene unclear. The length of the CDR3 is 17 residues. The germline V gene encodes CDR1 SGHVS and CDR2 FQNEAQ. V lost 1 base, J lost 0 bases, and 12 bases lay in between. The CDR3 coding sequence is TGTGCCAGCAGCTTAGGGGTCGGAACTGCAACTAATGAAAAACTGTTTTTT. Protein sequence: CASSLGVGTATNEKLFF.

This rearrangement joins TRBV7-3 to TRBJ2-5; 7 bases fit TRBD2. The V segment lost 1 base and the J segment 3 bases; nucleotides outside the gene matches: 11. The CDR3 loop spans 17 amino acids. In germline, CDR1 is SGHTA, CDR2 FQGTGA. CDR3 coding DNA: TGTGCCAGCAGCTTAATGGGTAGACTAGCAACTAAAGAGACCCAGTACTTC. This codes for CASSLMGRLATKETQYF.

The chain has TRBV7-2 and TRBJ1-2, with 8 bases that match TRBD1. The germline V gene has CDR1 SGHTA and CDR2 FQGNSA. This CDR3 has 13 amino acids. Germline trimming cut 3 bases from V and 4 bases from J; bases unmatched to any gene: 1. CDR3 amino acids: CASSLDRVYGYTF. CDR3 coding DNA: TGTGCCAGCAGCTTGGACAGGGTCTATGGCTACACCTTC.